This TCR beta chain emerged from a study of blood T cells in healthy people across ages. Study-wide points: Age advanced and TCR beta diversity per million T cells fell, roughly linearly. Shifts in expanded clonotypes may have been confounded by donor CMV status, which was unknown.

This CDR3 comprises 14 residues. The germline V gene has CDR1 LNHDA and CDR2 SQIVND (reference sequence). A note on this clonotype: Its antigen is as yet unknown.

Next came a second PCR, run for about 6 to 12 cycles, which used a sample-barcoded 5' primer along with a J-beta primer mix. TCRdb ran MiXCR on the 5' RACE reads and lists one entry per CDR3 protein. The top ten hold under 4.5% of the sample, which has 780,000 or so distinct CDR3 sequences, 25% seen once. This same sample was also part of a study on T cells of mothers and their children. Per that study: All donors were healthy and Caucasian; they were a few mothers and their six children.

The origin of this receptor is a boy between 10 and 17 years old in good health. The rearrangement links TRBV19 to TRBJ2-5; TRBD2 aligns across 7 bases. With the DNA end fitting TRBJ2-1 better, the J assignment may be wrong. The sequenced sample was blood. CDR3 in amino acids: CASSMVGGSNEQFF. CDR3 nucleotide sequence: TGTGCCAGTAGTATGGTGGGGGGGAGCAATGAGCAGTTCTTC.